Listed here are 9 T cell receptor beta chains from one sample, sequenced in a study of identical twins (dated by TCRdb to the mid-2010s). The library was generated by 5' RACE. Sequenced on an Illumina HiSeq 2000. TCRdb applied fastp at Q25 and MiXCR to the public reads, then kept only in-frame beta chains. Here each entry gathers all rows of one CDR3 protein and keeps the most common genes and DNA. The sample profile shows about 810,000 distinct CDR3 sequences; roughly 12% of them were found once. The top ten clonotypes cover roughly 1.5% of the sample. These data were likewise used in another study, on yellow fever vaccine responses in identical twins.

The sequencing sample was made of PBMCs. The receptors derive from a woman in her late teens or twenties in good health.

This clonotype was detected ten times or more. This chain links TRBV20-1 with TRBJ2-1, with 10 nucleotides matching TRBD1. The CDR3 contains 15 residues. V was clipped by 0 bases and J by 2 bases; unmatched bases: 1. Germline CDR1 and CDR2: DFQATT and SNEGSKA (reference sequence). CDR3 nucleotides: TGCAGTGCTAGAGAAGGGACAGGGGCCTACAATGAGCAGTTCTTC. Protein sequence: CSAREGTGAYNEQFF.

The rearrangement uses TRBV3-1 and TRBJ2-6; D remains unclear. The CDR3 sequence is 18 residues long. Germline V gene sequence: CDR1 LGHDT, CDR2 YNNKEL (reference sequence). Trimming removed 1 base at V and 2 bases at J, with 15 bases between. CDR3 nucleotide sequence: TGTGCCAGCAGCCAAGGGAGTTTCAGTGGTCCTGGGGCCAACGTCCTGACTTTC. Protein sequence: CASSQGSFSGPGANVLTF.

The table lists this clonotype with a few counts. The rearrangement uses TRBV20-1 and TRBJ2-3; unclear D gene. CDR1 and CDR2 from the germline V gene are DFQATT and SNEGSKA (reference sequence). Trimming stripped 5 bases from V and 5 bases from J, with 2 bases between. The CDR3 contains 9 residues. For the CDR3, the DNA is TGCAGTGCTTTAGATACGCAGTATTTT. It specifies CSALDTQYF.

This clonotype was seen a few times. CDR3 sequence reads: CAIMEGLGESNEQFF. In DNA, the CDR3 is TGTGCCATCATGGAGGGACTAGGGGAGAGCAATGAGCAGTTCTTC. The genes are TRBV10-3 and TRBJ2-1; 8 bases align to TRBD2. The CDR3 runs 15 residues. The germline V gene has CDR1 ENHRY and CDR2 SYGVKD. The V segment lost 7 bases and the J segment 6 bases; nucleotides outside the gene matches: 11.

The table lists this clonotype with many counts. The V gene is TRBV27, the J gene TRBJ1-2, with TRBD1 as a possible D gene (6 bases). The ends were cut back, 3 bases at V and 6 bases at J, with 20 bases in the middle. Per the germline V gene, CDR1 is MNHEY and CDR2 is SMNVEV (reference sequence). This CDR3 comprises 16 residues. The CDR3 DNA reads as TGTGCCAGCAGTTTTCAGGGGACTACGACCGCGAATGGCTACACCTTC. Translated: CASSFQGTTTANGYTF.

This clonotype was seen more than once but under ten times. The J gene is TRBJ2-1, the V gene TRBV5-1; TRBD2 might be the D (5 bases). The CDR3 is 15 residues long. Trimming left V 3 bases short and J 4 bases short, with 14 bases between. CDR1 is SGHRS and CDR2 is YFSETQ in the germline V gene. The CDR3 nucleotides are TGCGCCAGCAGCTGGGCGGCGGGCACTTACAATGAGCAGTTCTTC. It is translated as CASSWAAGTYNEQFF.

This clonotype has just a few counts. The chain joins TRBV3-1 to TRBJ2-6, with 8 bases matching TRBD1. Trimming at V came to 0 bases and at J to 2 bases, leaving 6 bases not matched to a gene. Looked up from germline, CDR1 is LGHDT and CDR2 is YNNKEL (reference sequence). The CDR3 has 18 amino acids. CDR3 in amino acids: CASSQEGSTGAGANVLTF. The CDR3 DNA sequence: TGTGCCAGCAGCCAAGAAGGTTCGACAGGGGCTGGGGCCAACGTCCTGACTTTC.

Here the CDR3 reads CSVPIPPNRETQYF. Written as DNA, the CDR3 is TGCAGTGTCCCCATTCCTCCAAATCGAGAGACCCAGTACTTC. The V call is TRBV20-1, the J call TRBJ2-5; D call uncertain. Trimming shortened V by 7 bases and J by 4 bases, and 19 bases separated the two germline ends. The CDR3 consists of 14 residues. Germline lookup yields CDR1 DFQATT and CDR2 SNEGSKA (reference sequence).

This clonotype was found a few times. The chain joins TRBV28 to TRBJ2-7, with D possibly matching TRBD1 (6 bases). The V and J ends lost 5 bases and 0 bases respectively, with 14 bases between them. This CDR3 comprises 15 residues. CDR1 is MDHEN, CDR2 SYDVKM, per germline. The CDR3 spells CASSQQGQSSYEQYF. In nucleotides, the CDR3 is TGTGCCAGCAGTCAACAGGGTCAGTCCTCCTACGAGCAGTACTTC.